This TCR beta chain came from a study of cytomegalovirus exposure and HLA in healthy donors (dated by TCRdb to the late 2010s). Regarding the study in general: An earlier analysis of several hundred of the donors reported 276 Gb of sequence data and 100 million to 120 million unique TCR beta sequences obtained from approximately 180 million T cells. Approximately 310 gigabases of sequencing data and around 85 million unique TCR sequences made up an early release that covered 500 to 700 HLA-typed donors. The genetic ancestry cluster associated with self-reported Caucasian donors included over 65% of the 350 to 500 genotyped donors. The study was designed to test whether signatures of past pathogen exposure could be identified by cataloging public T cell receptors. The study profiled the T cell repertoires of more than 500 subjects by immunosequencing and related them to cytomegalovirus serostatus. Along with the approximately 620-subject first cohort, a separate validation cohort of roughly 110 different subjects was used. The study combined high-throughput TCR immunosequencing, statistical association of individual TCRs with disease status, and machine learning to predict cytomegalovirus infection status. A later analysis re-examined previously published TCR beta repertoires from roughly 720 donors and added high-resolution HLA genotyping to investigate patterns of TCR occurrence. The later analysis used no new phenotypic data to find candidate immune exposures, relying instead on TCR beta sequences and their occurrence across donors. An earlier analysis of roughly 600 of the donors used high-throughput TCR beta sequencing to judge whether each TCR beta V gene segment behaved as functional or pseudogenic. Donor age, sex, ethnicity and CMV serostatus were compiled alongside the repertoire data. A later genetic analysis used genome-wide SNP genotypes for about 65% of the roughly 670 donors, treating that subset as a discovery cohort. Every repertoire in the discovery cohort had been generated on one and the same sequencing platform. HLA typing included class I and class II loci at four-digit resolution. The number of typed donors differed by locus: about 629-630 for A, B, C, DRB1 and DQB1; approximately 520 for DQA1; around 610 for DPA1; and around 470 for DPB1. Roughly five DR-DQ haplotypes were handled as single units for association and clustering because linkage in the cohort was strong. Among a few hundred genotyped donors of the cohort, an average of 235,054 unique TCR beta nucleotide sequences were sequenced per donor, about a sixth of them non-productive. Overall study outcomes, separate from this receptor: A later analysis reported that several top co-occurrence clusters appeared linked to parvovirus B19, influenza, CMV and Epstein-Barr virus. A further reported finding was that TCR beta sequences accurately predicted the HLA-A and HLA-B alleles for most subjects in the first cohort. In a later analysis, HLA-associated TCR beta chains showed more clonal expansion and lower generation probabilities than non-associated chains that were equally common. The 87-base-pair reads could not distinguish some IMGT-functional V segments, including TRBV6-2 and TRBV6-3, so those segments were excluded. A later analysis found that most CMV-associated TCR beta chains appeared HLA-restricted, with HLA associations seemingly driven largely by CMV exposure. A total of around 150 TCR beta chains were listed by the study as associated with cytomegalovirus. This cohort had only TCR beta chains sequenced, and the lack of alpha or paired-chain data limited which features could be detected. A later genetic analysis associated a missense DCLRE1C variant with V-gene and J-gene trimming of TCR beta chains, and an independent cohort replicated the association. Some 15 rarely observed V segments, including chromosome 9 orphons, were excluded from the earlier analysis of some 590 of the donors because counts were too low. In a later analysis, 16,951 TCR beta sequences were associated with specific HLA alleles at a false discovery rate of 0.05. The classifier was reported to diagnose cytomegalovirus status with high specificity and sensitivity in both the original and validation cohorts. When HLA alleles, especially DR and DQ, strongly co-occurred, TCR associations were difficult to assign to individual alleles. It was suggested by the authors that the approach could potentially be generalized to other disease states and immunological phenotypes. A cluster of highly shared sequence variants was judged likely to be a technical artifact of the sequencing pipeline. In a later genetic analysis, fewer N-insertions in productive TCRs were reported among donors in an Asian-associated ancestry cluster than the approximately 710-donor mean. While some public TCRs were present in many individuals, most TCR sequences turned up only very rarely across donors. Three of the identified cytomegalovirus-associated TCR beta chains were confirmed in vitro to be specific for cytomegalovirus antigens. The only immune exposure information available for the cohort was CMV serostatus. In an earlier analysis of about 550 of the donors, most TCR beta V segments were observed in productive rearrangements about 90% or about 30% of the time, broadly matching IMGT annotations. Because HLA typing was unavailable for some donors at each locus, only the typed subset was used in association tests. A later analysis found that TCR association rates varied across HLA loci, with DRB1 alleles showing the most associated TCRs and HLA-C alleles the fewest. Presence/absence analyses assumed roughly uniform sequencing depth across donors, an assumption that may not hold. Linkage disequilibrium might explain the correlated functional status among segregating V segments, but an unknown experimental factor could not be ruled out.

CDR1 and CDR2 were assigned from the germline V gene as MNHEY and SVGAGI. Including cysteine and phenylalanine, the CDR3 has 13 amino acids. CDR3 DNA only is kept here, 39 bases in frame from base 1. V sheds 10 bases and J sheds 1 base, leaving 12 bases between their ends. The protocol used for the library was the immunoSEQ multiplex PCR assay. A mixture of 60 forward primers for TCR Vbeta segments and 13 reverse primers for TCR Jbeta segments was used in the multiplex PCR. The CDR3 region of rearranged TCR beta genes was amplified from genomic DNA by a multiplex PCR assay. Amplified TCR beta libraries were sequenced as 87-base-pair reads on the Illumina HiSeq System. The authors' analysis ran thus. In a later analysis, 80 million or so unique TCR beta chains were counted across the 666 repertoires, and some 10 million of these chains were shared by at least two donors. A nearest-neighbor algorithm error-corrected the raw reads and collapsed the reads into unique sequences, merging closely related sequences to remove PCR and sequencing errors. CDR3 sequences were aligned to IMGT reference sequences to assign V, D and J gene segments. Each retained sequence needed at least a six-nucleotide match to both a V gene segment and a J gene segment. A rearrangement counted as productive if the CDR3 had no stop codons and remained in frame with V and J, and every other rearrangement counted as non-productive. Following IMGT convention, CDR3 was defined as the stretch from the second conserved V-encoded cysteine up to the conserved J-encoded phenylalanine. Sequences without an unambiguous match to a single V gene segment were excluded from the earlier analysis of about 630 of the donors. In an earlier analysis of about 590 of the donors, a V segment was called functional when productive rearrangements were above 56.7%, and segregating when the standard deviation between donors exceeded 5%. A statistical classification framework was built for diagnosing cytomegalovirus status from the catalog of TCR beta chain sequences. In a later analysis, V and J genes were assigned by comparing TCR nucleotide sequences against IMGT/GENE-DB human TR gene sequences. In a later analysis, CDR3 sequences and most-parsimonious VDJ recombination scenarios were assigned using the TCRdist pipeline. In a later analysis, every TCR beta chain was defined by the combination of its CDR3 amino acid sequence and its V-gene family, and reads without a unique V-gene family were dropped. As a way to deal with suspected cross-contamination and a sequencing artifact, a later analysis dropped approximately 570 nucleotide sequences that were highly shared and had low generation probability. In a later analysis, a clonal expansion index was calculated for each public chain from normalized within-repertoire ranks of inferred template counts. Generation probabilities in a later analysis came from a VDJ recombination model fitted to out-of-frame rearrangements, and those results were checked against IGoR. A later analysis scored TCR-TCR, TCR-HLA and TCR-CMV co-occurrence with hypergeometric tests, applying a repertoire-size bias correction to TCR pairs. In a later analysis, false discovery rates were estimated by permuting HLA or CMV assignments 20 times. In a later analysis, co-occurring TCRs were grouped using DBSCAN, and TCRdist sequence similarity was added for clustering within HLA-allele-positive subsets. For co-occurrence clustering, repertoires with fewer than 30,000 or more than 120,000 public chains were excluded, along with 5 or 6 repertoires with anomalous nucleotide sharing. Entries here come from immuneACCESS through TCRdb and include only in-frame sequences with V and J called. Some clones fail to appear in such tables; in the studies checked, an unresolved V gene covers under half of the shortfall, and the cause of the remainder is unknown. V and J calls and clone size are given by that table; D and trimming were obtained from the DNA. This sample holds 150,000 to 180,000 clones; over 60% were observed only once. Of the sample, approximately 4% falls within the top ten clones.

As regards this clone: No cognate antigen has been identified for it. Per-base qualities were not stored, and no clone one base away is much larger.

In total, approximately 610 healthy bone marrow donors made up the cohort. At the time of sampling, all cohort members were nominally healthy, though unrecorded immune exposures were likely present. The donor tested CMV seronegative, placing the donor among the 300 to 450 seronegative members of the cohort. Every donor gave a peripheral blood sample, and the peripheral blood mononuclear cells from that sample were used for TCR beta sequencing. Genomic DNA extraction from the blood cell samples was performed with the Qiagen DNeasy Blood Extraction Kit. The chain couples TRBV6-5 to TRBJ2-3; the D region possibly corresponds to TRBD2 (6 bases align). This receptor was identified in a woman between 35 and 50 years old in good health and CMV-seronegative. The sequencing sample was made of PBMCs. Here the CDR3 is given as CATTGDGTDTQYF. The DNA reads TGTGCCACCACGGGGGACGGCACAGATACGCAGTATTTT.